The 19 T cell receptor beta chains listed next were all sequenced from one sample in a study of shared clonotypes between healthy human individuals. Sequencing was performed with immunoSEQ multiplex PCR; in TCRdb, only in-frame clones are kept and a portion is missing. The repertoire includes about 1 million clones, 70% to 80% of them detected once, and approximately 1.5% sits in the top ten. Sequenced material: memory CD4+ T cells sorted from blood. Described subset: CD45RA-negative fraction. These receptor sequences come from a man between 18 and 29 years old in good health.

V gene TRBV6-1 combines with J gene TRBJ2-7; TRBD1 matches at 7 bases. V dropped 7 bases and J dropped 5; count of bases not matched to a gene: 14. CDR1 and CDR2 (germline): MNHNS, SASEGT. The CDR3 covers 15 residues. CDR3 protein: CASKGGDRGTDEQYF. CDR3 nucleotide sequence: TGTGCCAGCAAAGGTGGGGACAGAGGGACCGACGAGCAGTACTTC.

This clone was counted between two and nine times. The gene calls are TRBV4-3 and TRBJ2-7, with 8 nucleotides matching TRBD1. Germline V gene sequence: CDR1 LGHNA, CDR2 YSLEER. CDR3 length: 14 amino acids. J was trimmed by 1 base and V by 3 bases; bases with no gene match: 2. The CDR3 bases are TGCGCCAGCAGCCATAGGACAGGGTCCTACGAGCAGTACTTC. Protein sequence: CASSHRTGSYEQYF.

This rearrangement joins TRBV5-1 to TRBJ2-3; maybe TRBD1 (6 bases). Trimming removed 6 bases from V and 0 bases from J, with 14 bases in between. The length of the CDR3 is 15 residues. Germline V lookup: CDR1 SGHRS, CDR2 YFSETQ. The DNA for the CDR3 is TGCGCCAGCACTATGACAGGTTTAAGCACAGATACGCAGTATTTT. It codes for CASTMTGLSTDTQYF.

V gene TRBV13 combines with J gene TRBJ2-3; 10 positions match TRBD2. Per germline, CDR1 PRHDT and CDR2 FYEKMQ (reference sequence). J was trimmed by 6 bases and V by 2 bases; bases with no gene match: 8. This CDR3 spans 16 amino acids. The chain's CDR3 is CASSLSQRGGRDTQYF. Written as DNA, the CDR3 is TGTGCCAGCAGCTTATCCCAGCGGGGGGGCCGGGATACGCAGTATTTT.

The chain combines TRBV7-8 with TRBJ2-7; 13 bases match TRBD2. The CDR3 spans 18 residues. The germline V gene has CDR1 SGHVS and CDR2 FQNEAQ. J gave up 3 bases and V 2 bases, and 10 bases lay outside the gene matches. This chain's CDR3 is CASSLSRTSGSESYEQYF. The CDR3 DNA is TGTGCCAGCAGCTTATCGAGGACTAGCGGGAGTGAAAGCTACGAGCAGTACTTC.

This clone has more than one count but fewer than ten. CDR3 sequence: CASSDGDRSHYGYTF. The CDR3, as DNA: TGCGCCAGCAGCGATGGGGACAGGTCCCACTATGGCTACACCTTC. The V gene is TRBV5-1, the J gene TRBJ1-2, with 8 bases lining up with TRBD1. The CDR3 contains 15 residues. Germline lookup yields CDR1 SGHRS and CDR2 YFSETQ. J lost 3 bases, V lost 4 bases, and 8 bases had no gene match.

This sequence joins TRBV29-1 and TRBJ1-5; 7 nucleotides match TRBD1. Germline values: CDR1 SQVTM, CDR2 ANQGSEA. The junction had 5 bases not matched to a gene; V was cut back by 2 bases and J by 7 bases. This CDR3 region has 13 residues. The DNA for the CDR3 is TGCAGCGTTGAACAGGGGGAGGGCCAGCCCCAGCATTTT. Protein product: CSVEQGEGQPQHF.

The genes are TRBV6-6 and TRBJ2-1; TRBD2 is a possible D gene (6 bases). The CDR3 runs 15 residues. Trimming stripped 6 bases from V and 3 bases from J, with 15 bases between. CDR1 and CDR2 (germline): MNHNY, SVGAGI (reference sequence). CDR3 sequence: CASRHDSGYYNEQFF. CDR3 nucleotide sequence: TGTGCCAGCAGACACGATAGCGGATACTACAATGAGCAGTTCTTC.

V usage is TRBV10-2 and J usage is TRBJ2-1, with TRBD2 matching 8 bases. CDR3 length equals 15 residues. V was clipped by 6 bases and J by 2 bases; unmatched bases: 6. Germline V gene lookup returns CDR1 WSHSY and CDR2 SAAADI. Written as DNA, the CDR3 is TGCGCCAGCAGGCCGGGCGGGAGGCCCTACAATGAGCAGTTCTTC. Its translation: CASRPGGRPYNEQFF.

The chain joins TRBV5-1 to TRBJ2-5; 8 positions match TRBD1. This CDR3 spans 11 amino acids. J gave up 4 bases and V 9 bases, and 2 bases lay outside the gene matches. CDR1 and CDR2 from the germline V gene are SGHRS and YFSETQ. CDR3 protein: CATGQGETQYF. The CDR3 DNA reads as TGCGCCACCGGACAGGGAGAGACCCAGTACTTC.

This clone has at least ten counts. The identical CDR3 is also encoded by other nucleotide sequences in the sample. The chain combines TRBV11-3 with TRBJ2-1; perhaps TRBD1 as D (5 bases). The V end lost 4 bases, the J end lost 6 bases, and 10 bases lay between the germline ends. The CDR3 spans 13 residues. Germline V CDR1 and CDR2: SGHNT, YENEEA. The CDR3 nucleotides read TGTGCCAGCAGCTCAGGGTCGGGCAATGAGCAGTTCTTC. Protein sequence: CASSSGSGNEQFF.

The chain links TRBV28 to TRBJ1-2; D might be TRBD1 (5 bases). The CDR3 extends over 14 amino acids. Germline assignment: CDR1 MDHEN and CDR2 SYDVKM. Trimming removed 3 bases at V and 2 bases at J, with 10 bases between. CDR3 in DNA: TGTGCCAGCAGTTTCGGCGGGGGGAACTATGGCTACACCTTC. Its translation is CASSFGGGNYGYTF.

This chain uses TRBV6-1 with TRBJ2-3, with D perhaps matching TRBD2 (5 bases). This CDR3 region has 15 residues. Trimming left V 6 bases short and J 0 bases short, with 13 bases between. Per the germline V gene, CDR1 is MNHNS and CDR2 is SASEGT. The CDR3 nucleotides are TGTGCCAGCAGGCTAGAAGGACTTAGCACAGATACGCAGTATTTT. This translates into CASRLEGLSTDTQYF.

Points on this clone: The sample has other DNA sequences that encode this CDR3 too. This rearrangement joins TRBV29-1 to TRBJ2-7, with 9 nucleotides matching TRBD1. Germline V lookup: CDR1 SQVTM, CDR2 ANQGSEA. There are 12 residues in the CDR3. J lost 5 bases, V lost 6 bases, and 5 bases had no gene match. This CDR3 is CSVEQGAHEQYF. Written as DNA, the CDR3 is TGCAGCGTGGAACAGGGGGCACACGAGCAGTACTTC.

The chain joins TRBV5-4 to TRBJ2-3; D perhaps matches TRBD1 (6 bases). CDR1 and CDR2 from the germline V gene are SGHNT and YYREEE (reference sequence). The V and J ends lost 5 bases and 5 bases respectively, with 9 bases between them. The length of the CDR3 is 12 residues. The chain's CDR3 is CASSTTGDTQYF. The CDR3 DNA reads TGTGCCAGCAGTACGACAGGAGATACGCAGTATTTT. The variable domain in full, completed from reference TRBV5-4 and TRBJ2-3, reads ETGVTQSPTHLIKTRGQQVTLRCSSQSGHNTVSWYQQALGQGPQFIFQYYREEENGRGNFPPRFSGLQFPNYSSELNVNALELDDSALYLCASSTTGDTQYFGPGTRLTVL.

The chain links TRBV9 to TRBJ2-1, with TRBD1 matching 7 bases. The germline gives CDR1 SGDLS, CDR2 YYNGEE. This CDR3 contains 15 residues. The V gene end was trimmed by 0 bases and the J gene end by 3 bases; junction bases not matched to a gene: 3. CDR3: CASSVEGAIYNEQFF. In DNA, the CDR3 is TGTGCCAGCAGCGTAGAGGGGGCAATCTACAATGAGCAGTTCTTC. The complete variable domain, with remaining parts taken from reference TRBV9 and TRBJ2-1, reads DSGVTQTPKHLITATGQRVTLRCSPRSGDLSVYWYQQSLDQGLQFLIQYYNGEERAKGNILERFSAQQFPDLHSELNLSSLELGDSALYFCASSVEGAIYNEQFFGPGTRLTVL.

The gene calls are TRBV6-1 and TRBJ2-2, with 8 bases fitting TRBD1. The CDR3 is made up of 14 amino acids. Germline V CDR1 and CDR2: MNHNS, SASEGT. V lost 9 bases, J lost 1 base, and 4 bases stayed unmatched. This chain's CDR3 is CASAGTGNTGELFF. The CDR3 coding sequence is TGTGCCAGTGCCGGGACAGGGAACACCGGGGAGCTGTTTTTT.

This clone was seen ten or more times. This chain links TRBV5-4 with TRBJ2-1, with 11 bases identical to TRBD2. Germline V lookup: CDR1 SGHNT, CDR2 YYREEE (reference sequence). V lost 4 bases and J lost 7; bases outside the gene matches: 7. The CDR3 contains 15 residues. Here the CDR3 DNA reads TGTGCCAGCAGCGCACTAGCGGGAGTTAAGAATGAGCAGTTCTTC. Protein product: CASSALAGVKNEQFF. The full variable domain, its missing parts supplied by reference TRBV5-4 and TRBJ2-1, is ETGVTQSPTHLIKTRGQQVTLRCSSQSGHNTVSWYQQALGQGPQFIFQYYREEENGRGNFPPRFSGLQFPNYSSELNVNALELDDSALYLCASSALAGVKNEQFFGPGTRLTVL.

The CDR3 DNA follows: TGTGCCAGTAGTATAGGTCGGGAGCCCCAGCATTTT. Translated: CASSIGREPQHF. The rearrangement uses TRBV19 and TRBJ1-5; D uncertain. This CDR3 is built from 12 residues. Germline V lookup: CDR1 LNHDA, CDR2 SQIVND (reference sequence). Trimming removed 1 base from V and 8 bases from J, with 6 bases in between.